Shown below are 20 T cell receptor beta chains from a single sample sequenced in a study of siplizumab effects on memory and regulatory T cells. The method was immunoSEQ multiplex PCR; TCRdb's version includes in-frame clones alone and lacks a portion of them. The table has 90,000 to 130,000 clones, over 85% seen once; the top ten hold 1% to 1.5%. Sequencing used CD4+ T cells sorted from blood. All receptors derive from a human donor in good health.

V and J are TRBV7-3 and TRBJ1-1; D is uncertain. V shed 2 bases and J shed 1 base, with 11 bases lying between them. CDR1 is SGHTA, CDR2 FQGTGA, per germline. The CDR3 covers 15 residues. CDR3 nucleotides: TGTGCCAGCAGCTTACAAGCAGTGAAGAACACTGAAGCTTTCTTT. This gives the protein CASSLQAVKNTEAFF.

The genes are TRBV7-2 and TRBJ1-2; D possibly corresponds to TRBD1 (5 bases). The CDR3 extends over 15 amino acids. Germline V gene data show CDR1 as SGHTA and CDR2 as FQGNSA. The V end lost 0 bases, the J end lost 4 bases, and 12 bases lay between the germline ends. This CDR3 reads CASSLARSGSYGYTF. The CDR3 nucleotides read TGTGCCAGCAGCTTAGCCCGGTCAGGGTCCTATGGCTACACCTTC.

This clone was found a few times. This chain links TRBV2 with TRBJ2-3; possibly TRBD1 for D (5 bases). Germline V gene lookup returns CDR1 SNHLY and CDR2 FYNNEI. This CDR3 is built from 15 residues. V was cut by 7 bases and J by 0 bases, with 14 bases left in between. The CDR3 sequence: CASTTRQSSTDTQYF. Written as DNA, the CDR3 is TGTGCCAGCACTACCCGACAGTCTAGCACAGATACGCAGTATTTT.

The chain uses TRBV6-5 and TRBJ2-5, with D hard to call. Trimming shortened V by 6 bases and J by 5 bases, and 16 bases separated the two germline ends. The CDR3 sequence is 14 residues long. Germline CDR1 MNHEY, CDR2 SVGAGI. The CDR3 DNA reads as TGTGCCAGCAGCCACGGTAATAAGTTGGAGACCCAGTACTTC. Translation gives CASSHGNKLETQYF.

This clone was counted a single time. CDR3 residues: CASNRDRVDEQYF. The CDR3 DNA is TGTGCCAGCAACCGGGACAGGGTTGACGAGCAGTACTTC. The rearrangement links TRBV6-1 to TRBJ2-7; 9 nucleotides agree with TRBD1. Per germline, CDR1 MNHNS and CDR2 SASEGT. The V gene end was trimmed by 7 bases and the J gene end by 5 bases; junction bases not matched to a gene: 6. This CDR3 is 13 amino acids long.

This clone occurred once. V usage is TRBV6-5 and J usage is TRBJ2-5, with 9 bases fitting TRBD1. With 4 bases clipped from V and 4 bases from J, the junction kept 7 bases outside the gene matches. Germline CDR1 is MNHEY and CDR2 is SVGAGI. CDR3 size: 15 residues. The CDR3 spells CASSSLTGGSETQYF. In DNA form, the CDR3 reads TGTGCCAGCAGTTCTCTAACAGGGGGCTCAGAGACCCAGTACTTC.

V gene TRBV28 combines with J gene TRBJ1-2; the match to TRBD1 covers 7 bases. Germline trimming cut 3 bases from V and 2 bases from J; bases unmatched to any gene: 6. CDR3 length: 15 amino acids. Germline V gene sequence: CDR1 MDHEN, CDR2 SYDVKM. This chain's CDR3 is CASSFPTGQNYGYTF. The CDR3 DNA sequence: TGTGCCAGCAGTTTCCCTACGGGACAGAACTATGGCTACACCTTC.

The chain uses TRBV15 and TRBJ2-3, with TRBD2 as a possible D gene (5 bases). The CDR3 loop spans 16 amino acids. Per the germline V gene, CDR1 is LNHNV and CDR2 is YYDKDF (reference sequence). The V gene lost 0 bases and the J gene lost 6 bases, with 16 bases spanning the gap. CDR3 sequence (DNA): TGTGCCACCAGCAGAGATGGAGGACCAGTGGCCGATACGCAGTATTTT. This sequence encodes CATSRDGGPVADTQYF.

The V call is TRBV18, the J call TRBJ1-2; 7 bases line up with TRBD1. The junction had 11 bases not matched to a gene; V was cut back by 3 bases and J by 4 bases. The CDR3 is 16 amino acids. CDR1 KGHSH and CDR2 LQKENI come from the germline V gene. The CDR3: CASSPSTGPVTYGYTF. The DNA for the CDR3 is TGTGCCAGCTCACCTTCGACAGGGCCCGTAACCTATGGCTACACCTTC.

In its sample, this clone was seen once. The V call is TRBV7-9, the J call TRBJ2-2, with D hard to call. Germline CDR1 SEHNR, CDR2 FQNEAQ (reference sequence). The length of the CDR3 is 17 residues. V lost 4 bases and J lost 4, with 19 bases in between. Here the CDR3 reads CASSSRTARQVTGELFF. DNA for the CDR3: TGTGCCAGCAGCTCACGGACGGCACGGCAAGTCACCGGGGAGCTGTTTTTT.

This chain connects TRBV19 to TRBJ2-1; TRBD1 matches at 8 bases. This CDR3 contains 14 residues. Germline loops: CDR1 LNHDA, CDR2 SQIVND (reference sequence). With 5 bases clipped from V and 7 bases from J, the junction kept 7 bases outside the gene matches. The CDR3 spells CASSSGQGRNEQFF. CDR3 DNA: TGTGCCAGTAGTTCAGGACAGGGTCGAAATGAGCAGTTCTTC.

The CDR3 here is CASSYQGPTGELFF. In DNA form, the CDR3 reads TGTGCCTCCTCGTACCAGGGACCCACCGGGGAGCTGTTTTTT. The chain employs TRBV10-3 and TRBJ2-2, with D perhaps TRBD1 or TRBD2 (5 bases each). The CDR3 consists of 14 residues. CDR1 and CDR2 from the germline V gene are ENHRY and SYGVKD. The V end lost 11 bases, the J end lost 4 bases, and 17 bases lay between the germline ends.

The sample holds one count of this clone. The chain combines TRBV11-2 with TRBJ2-7; 10 nucleotides line up with TRBD2. The length of the CDR3 is 15 residues. Trimming cost V 5 bases and J 0 bases; bases outside gene matches: 4. Germline CDR1 reads SGHAT; CDR2 reads FQNNGV. CDR3 residues: CASSLGTSVSYEQYF. The CDR3 DNA sequence: TGTGCCAGCAGCCTCGGGACTAGCGTCTCCTACGAGCAGTACTTC.

This rearrangement joins TRBV6-1 to TRBJ1-5; no reliable D call. There are 14 residues in the CDR3. Trimming took 2 bases from V and 5 from J, leaving 10 bases between them. Germline CDR1 and CDR2: MNHNS and SASEGT. CDR3 region: CASSERIGDQPQHF. The DNA for the CDR3 is TGTGCCAGCAGTGAAAGGATCGGGGATCAGCCCCAGCATTTT.

This clone was recorded only once. V usage is TRBV6-1 and J usage is TRBJ1-5; 8 nucleotides align to TRBD1. Germline V gene data show CDR1 as MNHNS and CDR2 as SASEGT. Trimming cost V 7 bases and J 4 bases; bases outside gene matches: 9. This CDR3 has 15 amino acids. The DNA of the CDR3 is TGTGCCAGCACCTACGGACAGGGTTGGAATCAGCCCCAGCATTTT. Protein sequence: CASTYGQGWNQPQHF.

This chain uses TRBV6-5 with TRBJ2-2; D is tentatively TRBD1 or TRBD2 (5 bases each). The CDR3 extends over 16 amino acids. Looked up from germline, CDR1 is MNHEY and CDR2 is SVGAGI. The germline V and J ends were trimmed by 2 bases and 5 bases, with 15 bases remaining between them. The CDR3 loop is CASSYDWGSRTGELFF. For the CDR3, the DNA is TGTGCCAGCAGTTACGACTGGGGGAGTAGGACCGGGGAGCTGTTTTTT.

V and J are TRBV11-2 and TRBJ1-2; D unresolved. Germline V gene sequence: CDR1 SGHAT, CDR2 FQNNGV. This CDR3 comprises 14 residues. Trimming took 2 bases from V and 14 from J, leaving 21 bases between them. The DNA of the CDR3 is TGTGCCAGCAGCTTATCGGACGGTCGGGTCTCGGCGACCTTC. Translation: CASSLSDGRVSATF.

The V call is TRBV7-9, the J call TRBJ1-4; tentative D call: TRBD1 (6 bases). The CDR3 spans 14 residues. Between the trimmed V and J ends, which lost 5 bases and 7 bases, there was a span of 14 bases. Germline V lookup: CDR1 SEHNR, CDR2 FQNEAQ (reference sequence). Here the CDR3 reads CASSLMGAGEKLFF. The CDR3 coding sequence is TGTGCCAGCAGCCTGATGGGGGCAGGTGAAAAACTGTTTTTT.

The rearrangement links TRBV6-1 to TRBJ1-5; TRBD1 matches 8 bases. Germline values: CDR1 MNHNS, CDR2 SASEGT. The CDR3 totals 14 residues. V lost 6 bases to trimming and J lost 4 bases; unmatched junction nucleotides: 5. As DNA, the CDR3 is TGTGCCAGCAGACGACAGGGGACTAATCAGCCCCAGCATTTT. It is translated as CASRRQGTNQPQHF.

The V and J genes are TRBV5-1 and TRBJ1-1, with no clear D. The germline gives CDR1 SGHRS, CDR2 YFSETQ. This CDR3 has 14 amino acids. The V gene lost 4 bases and the J gene lost 0 bases, with 10 bases spanning the gap. The CDR3 DNA reads as TGCGCCAGCAGCCTTCGGACCATGAACACTGAAGCTTTCTTT. This sequence encodes CASSLRTMNTEAFF.